This section outlines one TCR beta chain sequence together with its context. It lacks a known antigen. Qualities for individual bases were not recorded, and no much larger clone is one base off. The data belong to a study of shared clonotypes between healthy human individuals (dated by TCRdb to 2020 to 2021). About the study as a whole: The cohort included three men and a couple of women between 18 and 49 years of age. Blood TCR repertoires of a handful of healthy adults were deeply sequenced to estimate repertoire size and the extent of clonotype sharing between individuals. For each donor, CD4 naive and CD4 memory were each run on three plates, CD8 naive on two plates, and CD8 memory on one plate. Different laboratories and diverse techniques were used to prepare libraries and sequence TCR repertoires, to increase sequencing depth and limit assay-specific biases. Leukapheresis yielded between about 0.85 and 10 billion PBMCs per donor.

Here is what the overall study found, with its caveats: Because the study included a small number of donors, the genetic and exposure-history diversity represented was limited. Compared with non-shared clonotypes, clonotypes shared by all four sorted-subset donors had higher generation probabilities. Based on pairwise subsampling, the degree of clonotype sharing among donors was expected to be affected by sequencing depth. Sampling was limited to blood, and TCR repertoires in tissue likely differ from TCR repertoires in blood. Rarefaction of sorted-subset datasets indicated incomplete sequencing despite the large sequencing depth. Estimated clonotype richness was generally larger for naive than for memory subsets. When a handful of donors were compared, the shared fraction of clonotypes was 5% to 6.5% for naive CD4, roughly 3.3% for naive CD8, 2.3% for memory CD4, and less than 0.5% for memory CD8.

Using the deep immunoSEQ assay, multiplex PCR amplified TCR CDR3 regions from genomic DNA. Extracted genomic DNA from each cell subset was spread evenly across all wells of several immunoSEQ 96-well plates, with each plate serving as a replicate. For sorted subsets, around 200 ng genomic DNA, equal to 30,000 or so T cell genomes, was loaded into each replicate PCR. The purified libraries were quantified using a Qubit 3.0 fluorometer, sized with a Bioanalyzer 2100, and then quantified again using the KAPA Library Quantification kit. Every immunoSEQ 96-well plate was sequenced on a separate single-read 150-cycle Illumina NextSeq 550 flow cell. Per the authors' processing: The immunoSEQ output contained only junctional sequences without quality scores, so filtering could not match that applied to full-length reads. To assign V/J genes and CDR3, sequences were annotated against IMGT germline references using PyIR, a Python wrapper for IgBLAST v1.9. Any read was removed if the V/J assignment was weak (E-value above 1e-6), the CDR3 was missing, or the read contained stop codons, out-of-frame junctions, or ambiguous translated residues. V3J clonotypes were defined by identical inferred V gene, J gene, and CDR3 amino acid sequence. Percentage overlap between repertoires was computed as shared unique clonotypes divided by the size of the smaller repertoire. Richness of each repertoire was evaluated using RTK rarefaction, the Chao1 estimator, and Recon v2.1 estimates of unobserved clonotypes. For all TCRbeta clonotypes obtained by the gDNA method from a few donors, generation probabilities were computed with OLGA. TCRdb mirrors the immuneACCESS table, restricted to in-frame sequences. Some clones are absent from its copies; in checked studies, under half trace to an unresolved V gene, and the reason for the others is unknown. The DNA was the basis for D and trimming; V, J and clone size are from that table. The sample data list about 610,000 clones, and about 97% of these were observed just once. The leading ten clones occupy around 0.057% of the sample.

The donors were healthy, HIV-negative adults who had no recently reported acute infections or vaccinations. Only Caucasian adults living in Nashville, Tennessee, USA were represented among the donors. CD4+ T cells were enriched through magnetic negative selection, after which naive cells were positively selected on CD45RA and the remaining negative fraction served as the memory subset. Blood was obtained by leukapheresis, after which PBMCs were separated by Ficoll-Histopaque density gradient centrifugation and cryopreserved in liquid nitrogen vapor phase. Purity and quantity of every magnetically sorted T cell population were checked by analytical flow cytometry. Genomic DNA was isolated from every sorted fraction and measured by UV absorbance on a Nanodrop 2000c. In the germline V gene (reference sequence), CDR1 corresponds to WNHNN and CDR2 to SYGVQD. Reading from cysteine to phenylalanine, the CDR3 counts 15 amino acids. CDR3 DNA is the only sequence kept; it has 45 bases, read in frame from the first base. For this chain, trimming is 9 bases at the V end and 5 bases at the J end, and the number of junction bases without a gene match is 9.

The receptor comes from a woman in her thirties in good health. The receptor chain draws on TRBV10-1 and TRBJ2-3, and TRBD2 aligns with 12 junction nucleotides. Specimen: naive CD4+ T cells sorted from blood. The cell subset or site label here, explained by the study, means: CD45RA+ positively selected. The bases are TGCGCCAGGGTGGGACTAGCGGGCCCCAAAGATACGCAGTATTTT. The translation is CARVGLAGPKDTQYF.